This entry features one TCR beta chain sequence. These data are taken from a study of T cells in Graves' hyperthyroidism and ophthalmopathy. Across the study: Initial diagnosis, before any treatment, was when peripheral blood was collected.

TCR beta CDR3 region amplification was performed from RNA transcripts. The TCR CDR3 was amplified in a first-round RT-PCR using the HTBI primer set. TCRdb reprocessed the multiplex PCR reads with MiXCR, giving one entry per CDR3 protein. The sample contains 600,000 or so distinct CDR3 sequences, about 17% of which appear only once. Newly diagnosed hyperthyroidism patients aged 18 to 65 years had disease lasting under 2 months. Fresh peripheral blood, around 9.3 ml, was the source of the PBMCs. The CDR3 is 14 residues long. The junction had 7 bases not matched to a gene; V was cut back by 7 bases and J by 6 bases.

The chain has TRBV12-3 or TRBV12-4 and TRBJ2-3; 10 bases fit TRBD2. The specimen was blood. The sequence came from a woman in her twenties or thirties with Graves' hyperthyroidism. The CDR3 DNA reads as TGTGCCAGCAACCTAGCGGGAGCAAGGGATACGCAGTATTTT. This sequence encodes CASNLAGARDTQYF.